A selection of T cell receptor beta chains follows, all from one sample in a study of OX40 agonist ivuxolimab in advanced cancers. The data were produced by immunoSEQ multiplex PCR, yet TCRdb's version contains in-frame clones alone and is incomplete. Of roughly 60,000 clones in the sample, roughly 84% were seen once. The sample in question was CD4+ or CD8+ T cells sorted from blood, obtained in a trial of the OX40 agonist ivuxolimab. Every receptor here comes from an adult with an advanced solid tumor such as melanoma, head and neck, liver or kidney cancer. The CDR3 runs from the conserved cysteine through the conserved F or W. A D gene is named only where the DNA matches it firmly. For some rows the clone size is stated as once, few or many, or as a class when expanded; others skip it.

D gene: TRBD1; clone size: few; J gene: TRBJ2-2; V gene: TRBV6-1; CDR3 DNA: TGTGCCAGCAGTGGACGACAGGGGGCGGCCTTCTCAGGGAACACCGGGGAGCTGTTTTTT; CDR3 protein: CASSGRQGAAFSGNTGELFF
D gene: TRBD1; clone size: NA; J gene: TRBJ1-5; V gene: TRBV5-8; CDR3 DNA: TGTGCCAGCAGCGTGACAGGGGTAGGCAATCAGCCCCAGCATTTT; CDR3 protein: CASSVTGVGNQPQHF
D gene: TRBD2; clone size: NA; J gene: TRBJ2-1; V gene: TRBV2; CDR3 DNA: TGTGCCAGTACCTTACCTCAGCGGGGACCACAGTTCTTC; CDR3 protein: CASTLPQRGPQFF
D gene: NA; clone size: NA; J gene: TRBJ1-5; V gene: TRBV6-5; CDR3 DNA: TGTGCCAGCTCTCCAACTTGGGACCCTCGACAGCCCCAGCATTTT; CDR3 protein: CASSPTWDPRQPQHF
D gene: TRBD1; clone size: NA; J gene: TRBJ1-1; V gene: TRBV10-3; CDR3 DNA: TGTGCCATCAGTGAGTTTTCGGCGGGGACAGGGACTGAAGCTTTCTTT; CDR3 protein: CAISEFSAGTGTEAFF
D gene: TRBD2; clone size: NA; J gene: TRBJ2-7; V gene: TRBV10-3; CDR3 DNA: TGTGCCATACAAAGCGGGACGGTGGGCTACGAGCAGTACTTC; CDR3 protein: CAIQSGTVGYEQYF
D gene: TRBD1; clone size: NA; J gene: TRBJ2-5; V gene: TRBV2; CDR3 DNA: TGTGCCAGCAGTGGGGGGACAGGAGGAGGTGAGACCCAGTACTTC; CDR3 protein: CASSGGTGGGETQYF
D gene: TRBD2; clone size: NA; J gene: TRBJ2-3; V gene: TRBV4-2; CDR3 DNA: TGTGCCAGCAGCCAACATACTAGCGGGAGTGGAACAGATACGCAGTATTTT; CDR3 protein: CASSQHTSGSGTDTQYF
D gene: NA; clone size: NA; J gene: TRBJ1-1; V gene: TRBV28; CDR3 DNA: TGTGCCAGCAGACAGTCGAACACTGAAGCTTTCTTT; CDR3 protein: CASRQSNTEAFF
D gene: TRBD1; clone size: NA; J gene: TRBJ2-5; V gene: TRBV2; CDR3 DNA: TGTGCCAGCAGTGACAGGGGGCGCGGGGAGACCCAGTACTTC; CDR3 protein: CASSDRGRGETQYF
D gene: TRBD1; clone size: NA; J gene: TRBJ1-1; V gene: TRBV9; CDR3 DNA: TGTGCCAGCAGCGTAAGCAGGGGGACTGAAGCTTTCTTT; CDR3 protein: CASSVSRGTEAFF
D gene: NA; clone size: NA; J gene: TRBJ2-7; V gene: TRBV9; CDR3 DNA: TGTGCCAGCAGCGTAAGACAGTCCTACGAGCAGTACTTC; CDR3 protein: CASSVRQSYEQYF
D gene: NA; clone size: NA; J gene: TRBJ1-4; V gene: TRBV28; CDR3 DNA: TGTGCCAGCAGTCCAACCGGGGGGGTGGGTGAAAAACTGTTTTTT; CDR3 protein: CASSPTGGVGEKLFF
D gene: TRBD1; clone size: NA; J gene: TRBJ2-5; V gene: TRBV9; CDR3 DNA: TGTGCCAGCAGCGCCGGGACAGGACAAGAGACCCAGTACTTC; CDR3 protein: CASSAGTGQETQYF
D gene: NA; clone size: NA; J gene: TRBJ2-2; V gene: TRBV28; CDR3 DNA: TGTGCCAGCACCCTGGGGTCTAGCGTGGGCGGGGAGCTGTTTTTT; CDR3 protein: CASTLGSSVGGELFF
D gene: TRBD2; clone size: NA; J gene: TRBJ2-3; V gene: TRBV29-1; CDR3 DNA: TGCAGCATAGCTAGCGGGGCGGGAGATACGCAGTATTTT; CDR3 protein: CSIASGAGDTQYF
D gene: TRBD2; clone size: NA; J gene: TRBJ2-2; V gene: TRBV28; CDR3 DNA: TGTGCCAGCAGTTCGTTCTTAAGACTAGCGGGACCGAACACCGGGGAGCTGTTTTTT; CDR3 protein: CASSSFLRLAGPNTGELFF
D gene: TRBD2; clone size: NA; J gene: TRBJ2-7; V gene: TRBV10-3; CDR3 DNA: TGTGCCATCAGTGACCCCGGGGGGAGCTCCTACGAGCAGTACTTC; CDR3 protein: CAISDPGGSSYEQYF
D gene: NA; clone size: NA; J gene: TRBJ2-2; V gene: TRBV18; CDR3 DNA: TGTGCCAGCTCACCACAGACAGCCGACGGGGAGCTGTTTTTT; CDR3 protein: CASSPQTADGELFF
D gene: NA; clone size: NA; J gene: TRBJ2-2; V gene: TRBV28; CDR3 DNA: TGTGCCAGCAGTTCGCGGGGACGCACCGGGGAGCTGTTTTTT; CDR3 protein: CASSSRGRTGELFF
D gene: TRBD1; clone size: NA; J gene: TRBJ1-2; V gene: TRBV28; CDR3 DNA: TGTGCCAGCAGTTACTCAGGGGGCGACTATGGCTACACCTTC; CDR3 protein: CASSYSGGDYGYTF
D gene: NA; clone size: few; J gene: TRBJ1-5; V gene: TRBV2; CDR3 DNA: TGTGCCAGCAGTGAAGGTCAGCGCAATCAGCCCCAGCATTTT; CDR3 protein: CASSEGQRNQPQHF